This T cell receptor beta chain was documented in a study of long-term antiretroviral therapy in people with HIV. Study findings and constraints: Among HIV repertoires, CDR3 length ranges were narrower than those of controls. All time points showed a repertoire dominated by clones expanded before ART.

With regard to this clone: Its antigen is not identified.

Survey-level immunoSEQ v3.0 assays were run. The method was immunoSEQ multiplex PCR; TCRdb's version includes in-frame clones alone and lacks a portion of them. This table holds over 20,000 clones, under 85% found once. Each donor provided at least one pre-ART PBMC sample and at least two post-ART PBMC samples. The content of samples before DNA extraction was roughly 0.9-11 million cryopreserved PBMC. With 1 base removed from V and 1 base from J, the gap between germline ends came to 7 bases. Per germline, CDR1 LNHNV and CDR2 YYDKDF (reference sequence). The CDR3 has 14 residues. The starting material was unsorted PBMCs, obtained 0.4 years after starting antiretroviral therapy. The clonotype comes from a man between 50 and 59 years old with HIV. The gene calls are TRBV15 and TRBJ1-1, with a tentative D call TRBD1 (5 bases). Here the CDR3 reads CATSRAGENTEAFF. The CDR3 DNA follows: TGTGCCACCAGCAGAGCGGGGGAGAACACTGAAGCTTTCTTT.